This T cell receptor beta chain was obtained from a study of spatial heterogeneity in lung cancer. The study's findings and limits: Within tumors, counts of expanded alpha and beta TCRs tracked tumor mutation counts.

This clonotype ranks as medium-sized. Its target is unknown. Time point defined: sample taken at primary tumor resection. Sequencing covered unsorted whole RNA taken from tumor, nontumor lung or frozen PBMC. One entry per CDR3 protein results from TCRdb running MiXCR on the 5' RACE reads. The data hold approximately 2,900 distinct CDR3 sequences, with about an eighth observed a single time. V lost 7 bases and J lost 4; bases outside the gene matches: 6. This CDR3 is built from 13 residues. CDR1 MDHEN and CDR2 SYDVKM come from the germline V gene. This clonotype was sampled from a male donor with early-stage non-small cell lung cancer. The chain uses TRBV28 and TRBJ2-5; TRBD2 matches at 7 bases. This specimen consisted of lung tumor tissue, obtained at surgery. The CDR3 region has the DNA TGTGCCAGCATCCCGGGAGGAGGAGAGACCCAGTACTTC. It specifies CASIPGGGETQYF.